Listed here are 4 T cell receptor beta chains from one sample, sequenced in a study of OX40 agonist ivuxolimab in advanced cancers. Generated by immunoSEQ multiplex PCR, the TCRdb table keeps only in-frame clones and is missing some. The sample carries 70,000 or so clones, approximately 80% recorded once. The specimen comprised CD4+ or CD8+ T cells sorted from blood, sampled in a trial of the OX40 agonist ivuxolimab. The receptor source for this set is an adult with an advanced solid tumor such as melanoma, head and neck, liver or kidney cancer.

The V call is TRBV1, the J call TRBJ2-3; the table names TRBD2, a call not compared with the DNA. TRBV1 represents a pseudogene. This CDR3 region has 15 residues. CDR3 in amino acids: CTSAGGCLAGDTQYF. For the CDR3, the DNA is TGCACCAGCGCAGGAGGGTGCCTAGCAGGAGATACGCAGTATTTT.

A word on this clone: The junction differs from germline at one of its ends, possibly a read error. The sample has other DNA sequences that encode this CDR3 too. The J gene is TRBJ1-2, the V gene TRBV18, with 7 bases fitting TRBD1. The CDR3 has 14 amino acids. Germline CDR1 and CDR2: KGHSH and LQKENI. CDR3 nucleotides: TGCGCCAGCTCACCAACCAGGGGGGGCTATGGCTACACCTTC. This sequence encodes CASSPTRGGYGYTF. The whole variable domain, filled in from reference TRBV18 and TRBJ1-2, reads NAGVMQNPRHLVRRRGQEARLRCSPMKGHSHVYWYRQLPEEGLKFMVYLQKENIIDESGMPKERFSAEFPKEGPSILRIQQVVRGDSAAYFCASSPTRGGYGYTFGSGTRLTVV.

This clone was counted a single time. V is TRBV11-2 and J is TRBJ2-3; D is tentatively TRBD1 or TRBD2 (5 bases each). Germline CDR1 is SGHAT and CDR2 is FQNNGV. The CDR3 runs to 15 residues. V lost 1 base and J lost 2, with 10 bases in between. Written as DNA, the CDR3 is TGTGCCAGCAGCTTAGTTGGGGGTCTCACAGATACGCAGTATTTT. Amino acid sequence: CASSLVGGLTDTQYF.

This clone was found a few times. This chain links TRBV27 with TRBJ1-6, with a weak D call TRBD1 (6 bases). The V end was cut by 3 bases, the J end by 6 bases, with 18 bases between. The CDR3 has 17 residues. CDR1 is MNHEY and CDR2 is SMNVEV in the germline V gene (reference sequence). CDR3 amino acids: CASSFLTPRDINSPLHF. The DNA of the CDR3 is TGTGCCAGCAGTTTTCTCACCCCTAGGGACATTAATTCACCCCTCCACTTT.